These 19 T cell receptor beta chains were sequenced from one sample in a study of T-cell memory formation after mild COVID-19. TCRdb re-called the 5' RACE reads through MiXCR, storing one row per CDR3 protein. This sample carries roughly 510,000 distinct CDR3 sequences, 15% to 20% of them seen once, and the ten largest clones take about 8.1%. Sample: PBMCs or a T cell subset sorted from them (not recorded which). These receptors all come from an adult woman who had mild COVID-19 (a few samples of this study predate the infection). Cell type and time point are not known.

The J gene is TRBJ1-1, the V gene TRBV29-1, with D maybe TRBD1 (5 bases). Trimming stripped 2 bases from V and 2 bases from J, with 9 bases between. The CDR3 extends over 13 amino acids. Germline lookup yields CDR1 SQVTM and CDR2 ANQGSEA. CDR3 DNA: TGCAGCGTTGAATGGGGGTCAAACACTGAAGCTTTCTTT. The encoded protein is CSVEWGSNTEAFF.

The chain has TRBV7-8 and TRBJ1-4, with D hard to call. This CDR3 comprises 13 residues. Germline assignment: CDR1 SGHVS and CDR2 FQNEAQ. V lost 5 bases, J lost 5 bases, and 9 bases lay in between. The CDR3 DNA reads TGTGCCAGCAGCGGCGGACTGAATGAAAAACTGTTTTTT. Residues: CASSGGLNEKLFF.

The chain carries TRBV12-3 or TRBV12-4 and TRBJ2-1; 9 nucleotides align to TRBD1. J was trimmed by 8 bases and V by 5 bases; bases with no gene match: 7. The CDR3 totals 14 residues. The chain's CDR3 is CASSQTGGWDEQFF. The DNA of the CDR3 is TGTGCCAGCAGTCAAACAGGGGGCTGGGATGAGCAGTTCTTC.

This clonotype was recorded at least ten times. The chain has TRBV12-3 or TRBV12-4 and TRBJ2-5; 7 positions agree with TRBD2. The CDR3 contains 14 residues. V dropped 1 base and J dropped 5; count of bases not matched to a gene: 4. Written as DNA, the CDR3 is TGTGCCAGCAGTTTAGGGGGGGGTCAGGAGACCCAGTACTTC. Amino acid sequence: CASSLGGGQETQYF.

This clonotype was found a few times. The gene calls are TRBV20-1 and TRBJ1-2; D remains unclear. This CDR3 region has 9 residues. CDR1 is DFQATT, CDR2 SNEGSKA, per germline (reference sequence). Trimming removed 3 bases from V and 6 bases from J, with 2 bases in between. In nucleotides, the CDR3 is TGCAGTGCTAGTGATGGCTACACCTTC. As protein: CSASDGYTF.

This clonotype has just a few counts. V is TRBV14 and J is TRBJ2-3, with 9 bases identical to TRBD2. Germline CDR1 and CDR2: SGHDN and FVKESK. The CDR3 extends over 14 amino acids. The V gene end was trimmed by 7 bases and the J gene end by 1 base; junction bases not matched to a gene: 3. The CDR3 DNA sequence: TGTGCCAGCACATTAGCGGGAGGCACAGATACGCAGTATTTT. Translating it yields CASTLAGGTDTQYF.

This chain uses TRBV4-2 with TRBJ2-2; unclear D gene. The V end was cut by 1 base, the J end by 4 bases, with 7 bases between. The CDR3 consists of 14 residues. CDR1 and CDR2 (germline): LGHNA, YNFKEQ. CDR3 coding DNA: TGTGCCAGCAGCCAAGGGACGGCCACCGGGGAGCTGTTTTTT. This gives the protein CASSQGTATGELFF.

This clonotype occurred a few times. J is TRBJ1-1 and V is TRBV6-1; no clear D. This CDR3 spans 15 amino acids. Germline V lookup: CDR1 MNHNS, CDR2 SASEGT. V lost 3 bases, J lost 0 bases, and 11 bases lay in between. The CDR3 DNA sequence: TGTGCCAGCAGTGATCAACGTTGGGTGAACACTGAAGCTTTCTTT. Translating gives CASSDQRWVNTEAFF.

In its sample, this clonotype was seen a few times. The V and J genes are TRBV2 and TRBJ2-1; TRBD1 is a possible D gene (6 bases). The CDR3 has 15 amino acids. Looked up from germline, CDR1 is SNHLY and CDR2 is FYNNEI. V was trimmed by 2 bases and J by 6 bases, leaving 14 bases between them. CDR3 DNA: TGTGCCAGCAGTGAAAGGAGACAGGAAAGCAATGAGCAGTTCTTC. Translation: CASSERRQESNEQFF.

The rearrangement uses TRBV2 and TRBJ2-1, with D unclear. The V gene lost 2 bases and the J gene lost 6 bases, with 11 bases spanning the gap. Germline V gene lookup returns CDR1 SNHLY and CDR2 FYNNEI. CDR3 size: 14 residues. The CDR3 DNA is TGTGCCAGCAGTGAACTCCCGTCCCCCAATGAGCAGTTCTTC. Translated, it gives CASSELPSPNEQFF.

This clonotype has just a few counts. The chain carries TRBV7-6 and TRBJ2-1; D is possibly TRBD1 (5 bases). The CDR3 is 15 amino acids. Germline V gene sequence: CDR1 SGHVS, CDR2 FNYEAQ. V was shortened by 5 bases and J by 1 base, with 12 bases between the two germline ends. CDR3 sequence reads: CASSVTGQSYNEQFF. As DNA, the CDR3 is TGTGCCAGCAGCGTAACAGGCCAATCCTACAATGAGCAGTTCTTC.

This clonotype was counted at least ten times. CDR3 sequence (DNA): TGTGCCAGCAGCCTACTCGGGACCAATGAGCAGTTCTTC. This gives the protein CASSLLGTNEQFF. The chain has TRBV7-2 and TRBJ2-1, with D perhaps TRBD1 or TRBD2 (5 bases each). The CDR3 is 13 residues long. The V gene lost 5 bases and the J gene lost 6 bases, with 11 bases spanning the gap. Germline values: CDR1 SGHTA, CDR2 FQGNSA. The variable domain in full, completed from reference TRBV7-2 and TRBJ2-1, reads GAGVSQSPSNKVTEKGKDVELRCDPISGHTALYWYRQSLGQGLEFLIYFQGNSAPDKSGLPSDRFSAERTGGSVSTLTIQRTQQEDSAVYLCASSLLGTNEQFFGPGTRLTVL.

There are a few counts of this clonotype. The chain recombines TRBV9 with TRBJ1-1; D ambiguous. V lost 0 bases, J lost 5 bases, and 8 bases lay in between. In germline, CDR1 is SGDLS, CDR2 YYNGEE. This CDR3 spans 13 amino acids. The CDR3 region is CASSVGTWTEAFF. The CDR3 bases are TGTGCCAGCAGCGTAGGAACCTGGACTGAAGCTTTCTTT.

In its sample, this clonotype was seen a few times. The rearrangement joins TRBV12-3 or TRBV12-4 to TRBJ2-1, with 7 bases that match TRBD2. V lost 6 bases to trimming and J lost 4 bases; unmatched junction nucleotides: 9. The length of the CDR3 is 15 residues. The CDR3 sequence: CASSPDGTTYNEQFF. The DNA for the CDR3 is TGTGCCAGCAGCCCAGACGGGACTACTTACAATGAGCAGTTCTTC.

The gene calls are TRBV3-1 and TRBJ1-6; 10 bases align to TRBD1. Germline V lookup: CDR1 LGHDT, CDR2 YNNKEL (reference sequence). V shed 5 bases and J 9 bases; nucleotides not matched to a gene: 7. The CDR3 consists of 15 residues. The CDR3 DNA is TGTGCCAGCAGCTGGACAGGGGGTGAGGGTTCACCCCTCCACTTT. Translated: CASSWTGGEGSPLHF.

This clonotype came up many times. The rearrangement links TRBV5-1 to TRBJ2-3; D is unclear. Trimming stripped 0 bases from V and 0 bases from J, with 11 bases between. This CDR3 spans 16 amino acids. Germline V gene data show CDR1 as SGHRS and CDR2 as YFSETQ. The CDR3 DNA reads as TGCGCCAGCAGCTTGGCTGCAGCCACTAGCACAGATACGCAGTATTTT. Protein: CASSLAAATSTDTQYF.

In this sample, this clonotype turned up a few times. The chain uses TRBV15 and TRBJ2-7, with TRBD2 identical over 11 bases. Germline trimming cut 1 base from V and 2 bases from J; bases unmatched to any gene: 10. Germline V lookup: CDR1 LNHNV, CDR2 YYDKDF (reference sequence). The CDR3 sequence is 18 residues long. CDR3 protein: CATSRGRSASGRTYEQYF. Written as DNA, the CDR3 is TGTGCCACCAGCAGAGGCAGGTCGGCTAGCGGGAGGACCTACGAGCAGTACTTC.

In its sample, this clonotype was seen a few times. J is TRBJ2-1 and V is TRBV5-1; D may be TRBD2 (5 bases). The CDR3 is made up of 16 amino acids. V dropped 6 bases and J dropped 0 bases, with 16 bases sitting between them. Germline V CDR1 and CDR2: SGHRS, YFSETQ. CDR3 residues: CASTSGSGTSYNEQFF. The DNA for the CDR3 is TGCGCCAGCACATCGGGATCCGGCACCTCCTACAATGAGCAGTTCTTC. Combining the CDR3 with reference TRBV5-1 and TRBJ2-1 gives the whole variable domain KAGVTQTPRYLIKTRGQQVTLSCSPISGHRSVSWYQQTPGQGLQFLFEYFSETQRNKGNFPGRFSGRQFSNSRSEMNVSTLELGDSALYLCASTSGSGTSYNEQFFGPGTRLTVL.

This clonotype was seen at least ten times. The chain recombines TRBV6-6 with TRBJ2-1; D may be TRBD1 (6 bases). V shed 2 bases and J shed 5 bases, with 13 bases lying between them. CDR1 is MNHNY, CDR2 SVGAGI, per germline (reference sequence). CDR3 length: 15 amino acids. CDR3 sequence (DNA): TGTGCCAGCAGTTACCTGCCCGGGACAAACAATGAGCAGTTCTTC. Translating gives CASSYLPGTNNEQFF.